This entry describes one T cell receptor beta chain. This entry comes from a study of blood T cell repertoires in COVID-19. Repertoires were generated with immunoSEQ multiplex PCR, while TCRdb's copy carries only in-frame clones and drops some. The top ten hold approximately 4% of the sample, which has around 260,000 clones, approximately 80% seen once. This CDR3 has 15 amino acids. V dropped 4 bases and J dropped 2 bases, with 14 bases sitting between them. From germline, CDR1 is LGHDT and CDR2 YNNKEL (reference sequence). The source of this sequence is a man in his sixties with acute or convalescent COVID-19. The specimen was peripheral blood. The chain joins TRBV3-1 (or the pseudogene TRBV3-2) to TRBJ1-2; D call uncertain. The CDR3 here is CASSPRDKPNYGYTF. The CDR3 DNA follows: TGTGCCAGCAGCCCCCGGGATAAACCCAACTATGGCTACACCTTC.